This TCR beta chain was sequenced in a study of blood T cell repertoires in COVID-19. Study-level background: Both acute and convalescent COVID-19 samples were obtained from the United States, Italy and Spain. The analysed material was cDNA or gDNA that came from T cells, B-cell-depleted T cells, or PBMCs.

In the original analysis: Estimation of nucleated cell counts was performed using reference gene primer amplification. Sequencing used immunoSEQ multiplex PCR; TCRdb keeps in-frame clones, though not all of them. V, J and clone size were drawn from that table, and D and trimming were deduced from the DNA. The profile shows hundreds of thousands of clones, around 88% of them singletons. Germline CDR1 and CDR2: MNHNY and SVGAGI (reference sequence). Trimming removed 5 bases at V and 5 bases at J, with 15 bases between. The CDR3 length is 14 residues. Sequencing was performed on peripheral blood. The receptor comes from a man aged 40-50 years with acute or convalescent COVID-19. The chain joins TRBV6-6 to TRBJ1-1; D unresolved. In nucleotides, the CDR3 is TGTGCCAGCAGTCTTCTGGGCCCTACGACTGAAGCTTTCTTT. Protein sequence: CASSLLGPTTEAFF.